This TCR beta chain was sequenced during a study of blood T cell repertoires in COVID-19. For the study at large: The United States, Italy and Spain were the sources of the acute and convalescent COVID-19 samples. T cells, B-cell-depleted T cells, or PBMCs supplied cDNA or gDNA.

Per the original data handling: Amplification with reference gene primers provided the estimates of nucleated cell counts. Some clones are missing from TCRdb's copy, which holds only in-frame ones; the method was immunoSEQ multiplex PCR. V, J and clone size reflect that table, while D and trimming were determined from the DNA. The sample holds fewer than 200,000 clones, 82% seen once. Recruited during active infection, patients (from Seattle) were subsequently followed longitudinally. The length of the CDR3 is 13 residues. V dropped 6 bases and J dropped 2 bases, with 8 bases sitting between them. Germline lookup yields CDR1 MNHEY and CDR2 SVGAGI.

Sequenced sample: peripheral blood. This sequence joins TRBV6-5 and TRBJ1-5; D is undetermined. This receptor was obtained from a woman in her sixties or seventies with COVID-19, enrolled during active disease. The CDR3 loop reads CASRRDGNQPQHF. The DNA for the CDR3 is TGTGCCAGCAGGAGGGATGGCAATCAGCCCCAGCATTTT.